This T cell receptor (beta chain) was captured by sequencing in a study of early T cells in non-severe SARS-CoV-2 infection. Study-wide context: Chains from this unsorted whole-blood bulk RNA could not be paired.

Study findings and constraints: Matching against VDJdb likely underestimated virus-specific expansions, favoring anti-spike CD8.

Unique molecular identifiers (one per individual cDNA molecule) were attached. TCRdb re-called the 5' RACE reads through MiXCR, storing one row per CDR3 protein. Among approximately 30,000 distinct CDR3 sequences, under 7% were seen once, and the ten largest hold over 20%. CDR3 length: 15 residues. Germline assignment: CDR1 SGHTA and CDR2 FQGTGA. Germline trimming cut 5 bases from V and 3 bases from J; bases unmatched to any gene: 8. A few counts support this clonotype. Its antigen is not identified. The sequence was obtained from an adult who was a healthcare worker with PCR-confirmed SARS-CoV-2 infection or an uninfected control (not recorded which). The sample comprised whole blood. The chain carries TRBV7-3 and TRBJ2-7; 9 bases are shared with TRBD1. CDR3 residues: CASSPSGTGIYEQYF. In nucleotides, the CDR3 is TGTGCCAGCAGCCCAAGCGGGACAGGGATCTACGAGCAGTACTTC. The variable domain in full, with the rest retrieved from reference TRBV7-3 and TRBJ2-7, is GAGVSQTPSNKVTEKGKYVELRCDPISGHTALYWYRQSLGQGPEFLIYFQGTGAADDSGLPNDRFFAVRPEGSVSTLKIQRTERGDSAVYLCASSPSGTGIYEQYFGPGTRLTVT.